A selection of T cell receptor beta chains follows, all from one sample in a study of radiotherapy plus CTLA-4 blockade in lung cancer. Using immunoSEQ multiplex PCR, the repertoire was profiled, and TCRdb retains in-frame clones only, with some absent. Of 45,000 to 55,000 clones listed, roughly 90% were seen once; the top ten hold less than 20%. The material was peripheral blood, obtained from a patient treated with radiotherapy plus ipilimumab. These receptors were collected from a human donor with non-small cell lung cancer that progressed on radiotherapy plus ipilimumab. Some clones in this sample may be carry-over from other donors' samples. The CDR3 runs from the conserved cysteine through the conserved F or W. The order of the fields is V gene, CDR3 length, J gene, D gene, CDR3 protein, CDR3 DNA. A D gene is named only where the DNA matches it firmly.

TRBV5-6	13	TRBJ2-7	TRBD1	CASRDRAGTEQYF	TGTGCCAGCCGGGACAGGGCGGGCACCGAGCAGTACTTC
TRBV11-2	19	TRBJ2-7	TRBD1	CASSLTRAGQGGGSYEQYF	TGTGCCAGCAGCTTAACCAGAGCGGGACAGGGTGGGGGATCCTACGAGCAGTACTTC
TRBV28	15	TRBJ2-5	NA	CASSGTGKAGETQYF	TGTGCCAGCAGTGGCACAGGGAAGGCGGGAGAGACCCAGTACTTC
TRBV2	15	TRBJ2-3	TRBD2	CASSGGGAFTDTQYF	TGTGCCAGCAGTGGCGGGGGGGCCTTTACAGATACGCAGTATTTT
TRBV5-6	17	TRBJ2-2	TRBD2	CASSLGFLAGNTGELFF	TGTGCCAGCAGCTTGGGCTTCCTAGCGGGGAACACCGGGGAGCTGTTTTTT
TRBV6-6	14	TRBJ1-5	TRBD1	CATHQGAFNQPQHF	TGTGCCACCCACCAGGGGGCGTTCAATCAGCCCCAGCATTTT
TRBV19	14	TRBJ2-2	NA	CASRRMANTGELFF	TGTGCCAGTAGGCGGATGGCGAACACCGGGGAGCTGTTTTTT
TRBV27	15	TRBJ2-3	TRBD1	CASSFFQGATDTQYF	TGTGCCAGCAGTTTTTTTCAGGGGGCGACAGATACGCAGTATTTT
TRBV5-1	16	TRBJ1-2	TRBD1	CASSLGDREGPYGYTF	TGCGCCAGCAGCTTGGGGGACAGGGAAGGGCCTTATGGCTACACCTTC
TRBV11-2	12	TRBJ2-2	NA	CASSLGLEELFF	TGTGCCAGCAGCTTGGGGCTAGAGGAGCTGTTTTTT
TRBV7-9	14	TRBJ2-7	NA	CASTSGQSSYEQYF	TGTGCCAGCACTTCCGGACAGAGCTCCTACGAGCAGTACTTC
TRBV25-1	12	TRBJ2-3	NA	CASSELEDTQYF	TGTGCCAGCAGTGAACTAGAAGATACGCAGTATTTT
TRBV29-1	14	TRBJ2-1	NA	CSVVQLAEYNEQFF	TGCAGCGTTGTACAATTAGCGGAATACAATGAGCAGTTCTTC
TRBV7-2	14	TRBJ2-1	NA	CASSLGLVGAEQFF	TGTGCCAGCAGCTTAGGGCTAGTAGGTGCTGAGCAGTTCTTC
TRBV19	14	TRBJ1-1	NA	CASSIHLANTEAFF	TGTGCCAGTAGTATTCACCTGGCGAACACTGAAGCTTTCTTT
TRBV7-9	15	TRBJ2-3	TRBD2	CASSPPIAGLDTQYF	TGTGCCAGCAGCCCCCCCATAGCGGGACTAGATACGCAGTATTTT
TRBV10-3	13	TRBJ2-1	NA	CAISPDSYNEQFF	TGTGCCATCAGTCCGGACAGTTACAATGAGCAGTTCTTC
TRBV9	16	TRBJ2-3	NA	CASSVEGGTYTDTQYF	TGTGCCAGCAGCGTAGAAGGTGGGACTTATACAGATACGCAGTATTTT
TRBV9	15	TRBJ1-2	TRBD1	CASSASSLTGGGYTF	TGTGCCAGCAGCGCGTCTTCCTTGACAGGGGGGGGCTACACCTTC
TRBV28	11	TRBJ1-5	NA	CASSLSGAQHF	TGTGCCAGCAGTTTATCCGGAGCCCAGCATTTT
TRBV5-1	13	TRBJ1-3	NA	CASRGGGRNTIYF	TGCGCCAGCAGAGGTGGCGGAAGAAACACCATATATTTT
TRBV2	14	TRBJ2-3	NA	CASGGEISTDTQYF	TGTGCCAGCGGGGGCGAGATAAGCACAGATACGCAGTATTTT
TRBV6-6	13	TRBJ2-5	NA	CASSFFVQETQYF	TGTGCCAGCAGTTTTTTCGTCCAAGAGACCCAGTACTTC
TRBV19	12	TRBJ1-1	NA	CASSDRDTEAFF	TGTGCCAGTAGTGATCGGGACACTGAAGCTTTCTTT
TRBV14	14	TRBJ2-1	TRBD2	CASSQRGGYNEQFF	TGTGCCAGCAGCCAACGGGGGGGCTACAATGAGCAGTTCTTC
TRBV5-6	14	TRBJ1-2	TRBD1	CASSEGQTFYGYTF	TGTGCCAGCAGCGAGGGACAGACCTTCTATGGCTACACCTTC
TRBV11-2	14	TRBJ1-3	NA	CASSFRAEGNTIYF	TGTGCCAGCAGCTTCAGGGCAGAAGGAAACACCATATATTTT
TRBV2	13	TRBJ2-1	NA	CASSLDRNNEQFF	TGTGCCAGCAGCCTCGACAGAAACAATGAGCAGTTCTTC
TRBV18	14	TRBJ1-1	TRBD1	CASSPGQGSTEAFF	TGTGCCAGCTCACCCGGACAGGGCAGTACTGAAGCTTTCTTT